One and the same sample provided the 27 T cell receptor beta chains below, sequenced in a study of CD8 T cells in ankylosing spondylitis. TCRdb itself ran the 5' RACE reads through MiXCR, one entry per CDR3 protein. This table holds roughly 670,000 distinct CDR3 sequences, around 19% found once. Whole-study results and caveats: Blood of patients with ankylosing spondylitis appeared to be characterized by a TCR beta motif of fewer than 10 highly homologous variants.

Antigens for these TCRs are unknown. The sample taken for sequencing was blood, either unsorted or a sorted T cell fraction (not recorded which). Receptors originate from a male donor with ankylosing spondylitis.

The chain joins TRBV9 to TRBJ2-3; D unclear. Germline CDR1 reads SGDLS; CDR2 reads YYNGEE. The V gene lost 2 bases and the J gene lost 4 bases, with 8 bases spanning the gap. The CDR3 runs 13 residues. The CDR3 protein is CASSVTGADTQYF. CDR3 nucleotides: TGTGCCAGCAGCGTGACTGGAGCAGATACGCAGTATTTT.

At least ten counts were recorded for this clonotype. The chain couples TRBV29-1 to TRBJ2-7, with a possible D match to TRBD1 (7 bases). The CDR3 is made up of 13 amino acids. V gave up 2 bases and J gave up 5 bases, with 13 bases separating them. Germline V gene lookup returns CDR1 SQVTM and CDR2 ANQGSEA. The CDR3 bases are TGCAGCGTTGAATTGGAGGGGGCTAACGAGCAGTACTTC. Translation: CSVELEGANEQYF.

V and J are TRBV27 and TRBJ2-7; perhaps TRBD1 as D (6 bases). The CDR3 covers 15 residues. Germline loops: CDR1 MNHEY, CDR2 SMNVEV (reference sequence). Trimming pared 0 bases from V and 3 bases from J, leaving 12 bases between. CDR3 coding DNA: TGTGCCAGCAGTTTATCGCCCGGACAGCTCTACGAGCAGTACTTC. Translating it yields CASSLSPGQLYEQYF.

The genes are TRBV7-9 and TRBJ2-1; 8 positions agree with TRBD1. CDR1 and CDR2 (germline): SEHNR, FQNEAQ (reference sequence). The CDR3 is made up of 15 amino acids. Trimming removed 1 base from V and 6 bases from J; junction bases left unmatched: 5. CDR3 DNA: TGTGCCAGCAGCTTAGTTGGACAGGGCGGCAATGAGCAGTTCTTC. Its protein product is CASSLVGQGGNEQFF.

The CDR3 spells CSAGGTSGNYEQYF. The CDR3 coding sequence is TGCAGTGCTGGGGGGACTAGCGGAAACTACGAGCAGTACTTC. V gene TRBV20-1 combines with J gene TRBJ2-7; 11 positions agree with TRBD2. The V gene's germline CDR1 is DFQATT and CDR2 SNEGSKA (reference sequence). Losses at the gene ends were 5 bases for V and 3 bases for J; bases not matched to a gene: 6. The CDR3 loop spans 14 amino acids.

CDR3 amino acids: CSARTSGDYEQYF. In nucleotides, the CDR3 is TGCAGTGCAAGGACTAGCGGGGACTACGAGCAGTACTTC. The chain combines TRBV20-1 with TRBJ2-7; 12 nucleotides agree with TRBD2. The length of the CDR3 is 13 residues. The V and J ends lost 6 bases and 3 bases, in that order; junction bases with no gene match: 3. From germline, CDR1 is DFQATT and CDR2 SNEGSKA (reference sequence).

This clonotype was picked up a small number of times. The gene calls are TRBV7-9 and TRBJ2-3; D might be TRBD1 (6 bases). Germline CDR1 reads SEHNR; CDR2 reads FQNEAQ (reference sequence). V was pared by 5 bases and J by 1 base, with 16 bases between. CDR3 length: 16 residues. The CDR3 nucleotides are TGTGCCAGCAGCCATCTGGACAGTGGGGGCACAGATACGCAGTATTTT. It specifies CASSHLDSGGTDTQYF.

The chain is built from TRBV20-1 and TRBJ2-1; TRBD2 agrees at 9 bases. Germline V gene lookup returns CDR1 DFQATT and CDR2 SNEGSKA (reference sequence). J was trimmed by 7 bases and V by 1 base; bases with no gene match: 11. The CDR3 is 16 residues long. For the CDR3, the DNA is TGCAGTGCTAGAGTGGGCGGGAGGGGATTTGCAAATGAGCAGTTCTTC. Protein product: CSARVGGRGFANEQFF.

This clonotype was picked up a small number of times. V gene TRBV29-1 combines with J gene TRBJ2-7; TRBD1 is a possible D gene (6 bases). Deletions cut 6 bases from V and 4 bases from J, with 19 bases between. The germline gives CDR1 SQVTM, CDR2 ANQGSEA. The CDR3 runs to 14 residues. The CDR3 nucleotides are TGCAGCGTGGGGGACACCGGAACTTTTTACGAGCAGTACTTC. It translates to CSVGDTGTFYEQYF.

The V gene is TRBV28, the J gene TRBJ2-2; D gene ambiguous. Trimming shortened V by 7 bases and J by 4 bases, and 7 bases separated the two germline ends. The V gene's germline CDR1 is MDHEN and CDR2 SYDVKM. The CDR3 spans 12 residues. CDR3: CASNWGTGELFF. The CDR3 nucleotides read TGTGCCAGCAACTGGGGCACCGGGGAGCTGTTTTTT. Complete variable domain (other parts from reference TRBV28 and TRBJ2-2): DVKVTQSSRYLVKRTGEKVFLECVQDMDHENMFWYRQDPGLGLRLIYFSYDVKMKEKGDIPEGYSVSREKKERFSLILESASTNQTSMYLCASNWGTGELFFGEGSRLTVL.

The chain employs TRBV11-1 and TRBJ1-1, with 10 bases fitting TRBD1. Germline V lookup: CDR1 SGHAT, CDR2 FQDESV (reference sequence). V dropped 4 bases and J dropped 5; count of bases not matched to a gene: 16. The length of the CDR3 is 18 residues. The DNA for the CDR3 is TGTGCCAGCAGCTCTAACACCGGGACAGGGGCATCGGGAACTGAAGCTTTCTTT. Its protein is CASSSNTGTGASGTEAFF. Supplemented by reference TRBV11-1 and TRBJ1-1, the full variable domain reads EAEVAQSPRYKITEKSQAVAFWCDPISGHATLYWYRQILGQGPELLVQFQDESVVDDSQLPKDRFSAERLKGVDSTLKIQPAELGDSAMYLCASSSNTGTGASGTEAFFGQGTRLTVV.

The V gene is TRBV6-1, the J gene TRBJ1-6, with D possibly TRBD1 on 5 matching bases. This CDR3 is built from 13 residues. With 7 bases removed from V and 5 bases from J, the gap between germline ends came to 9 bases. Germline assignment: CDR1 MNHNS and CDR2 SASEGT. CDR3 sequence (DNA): TGTGCCAGCATCCCAGGGAATAATTCACCCCTCCACTTT. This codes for CASIPGNNSPLHF.

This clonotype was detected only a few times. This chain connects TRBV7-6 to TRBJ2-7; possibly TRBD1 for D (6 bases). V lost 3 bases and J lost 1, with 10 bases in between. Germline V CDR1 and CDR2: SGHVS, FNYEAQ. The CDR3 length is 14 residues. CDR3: CASSFKQGSYEQYF. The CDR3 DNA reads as TGTGCCAGCAGCTTTAAACAGGGTTCCTACGAGCAGTACTTC.

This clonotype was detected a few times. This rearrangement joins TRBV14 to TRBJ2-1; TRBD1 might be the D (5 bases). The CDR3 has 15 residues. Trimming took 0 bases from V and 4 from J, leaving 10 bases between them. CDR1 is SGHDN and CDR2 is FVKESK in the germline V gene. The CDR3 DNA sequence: TGTGCCAGCAGCCAAGAGTTTGACAGATACAATGAGCAGTTCTTC. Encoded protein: CASSQEFDRYNEQFF.

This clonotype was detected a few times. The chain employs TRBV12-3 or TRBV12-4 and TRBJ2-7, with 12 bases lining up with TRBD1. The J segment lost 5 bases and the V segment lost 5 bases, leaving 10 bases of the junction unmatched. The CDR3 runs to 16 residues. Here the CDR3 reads CASSPGTGGRLDEQYF. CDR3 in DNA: TGTGCCAGCAGTCCCGGGACAGGGGGCCGTTTAGACGAGCAGTACTTC.

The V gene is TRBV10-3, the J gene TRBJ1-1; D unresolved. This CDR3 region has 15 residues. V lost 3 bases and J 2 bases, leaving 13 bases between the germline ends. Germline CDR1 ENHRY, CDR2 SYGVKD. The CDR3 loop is CAISEKPAINTEAFF. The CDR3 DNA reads TGTGCCATCAGTGAAAAGCCAGCTATAAACACTGAAGCTTTCTTT.

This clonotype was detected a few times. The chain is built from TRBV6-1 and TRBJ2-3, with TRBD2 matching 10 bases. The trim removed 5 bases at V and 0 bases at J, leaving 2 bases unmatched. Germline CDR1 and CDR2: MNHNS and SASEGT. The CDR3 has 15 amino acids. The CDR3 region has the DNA TGTGCCAGCAGTAAACTAGCGGGAAGCACAGATACGCAGTATTTT. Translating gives CASSKLAGSTDTQYF.

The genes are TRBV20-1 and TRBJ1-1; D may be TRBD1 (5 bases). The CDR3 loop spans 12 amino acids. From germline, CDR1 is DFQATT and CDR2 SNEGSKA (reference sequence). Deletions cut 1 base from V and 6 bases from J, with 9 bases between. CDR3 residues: CSARVGAAEAFF. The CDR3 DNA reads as TGCAGTGCTAGAGTCGGGGCGGCTGAAGCTTTCTTT.

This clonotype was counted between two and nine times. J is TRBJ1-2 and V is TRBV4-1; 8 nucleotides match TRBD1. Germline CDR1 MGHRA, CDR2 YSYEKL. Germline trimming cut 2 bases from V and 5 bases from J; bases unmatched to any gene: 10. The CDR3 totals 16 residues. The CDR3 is CASSQPTGEDEYGYTF. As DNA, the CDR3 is TGCGCCAGCAGCCAACCGACAGGGGAGGACGAATATGGCTACACCTTC.

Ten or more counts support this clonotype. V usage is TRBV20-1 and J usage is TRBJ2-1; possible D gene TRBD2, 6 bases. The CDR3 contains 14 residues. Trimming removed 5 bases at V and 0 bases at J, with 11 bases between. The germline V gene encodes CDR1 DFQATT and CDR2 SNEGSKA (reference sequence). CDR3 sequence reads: CSAPAAGSYNEQFF. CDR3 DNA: TGCAGTGCTCCCGCAGCGGGCTCCTACAATGAGCAGTTCTTC.

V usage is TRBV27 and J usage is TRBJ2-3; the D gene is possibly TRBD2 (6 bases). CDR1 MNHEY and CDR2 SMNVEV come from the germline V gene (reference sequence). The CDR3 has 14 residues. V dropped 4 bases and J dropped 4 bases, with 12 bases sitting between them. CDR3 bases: TGTGCCAGCAGTTCTTCTTGGGGGGCAGATACGCAGTATTTT. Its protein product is CASSSSWGADTQYF.

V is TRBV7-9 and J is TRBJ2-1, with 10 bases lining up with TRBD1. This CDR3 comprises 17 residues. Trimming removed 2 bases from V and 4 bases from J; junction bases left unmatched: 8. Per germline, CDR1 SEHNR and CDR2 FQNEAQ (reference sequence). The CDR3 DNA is TGTGCCAGCAGCTTATTTCAGGGACAGGGGAGGTACAATGAGCAGTTCTTC. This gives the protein CASSLFQGQGRYNEQFF.

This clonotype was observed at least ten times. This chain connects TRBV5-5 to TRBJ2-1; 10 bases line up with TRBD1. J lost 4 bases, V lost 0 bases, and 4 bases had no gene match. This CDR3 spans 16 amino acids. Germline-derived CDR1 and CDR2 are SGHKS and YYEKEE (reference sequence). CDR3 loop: CASSLGDRGHYNEQFF. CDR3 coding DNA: TGTGCCAGCAGCTTGGGCGACAGGGGGCATTACAATGAGCAGTTCTTC.

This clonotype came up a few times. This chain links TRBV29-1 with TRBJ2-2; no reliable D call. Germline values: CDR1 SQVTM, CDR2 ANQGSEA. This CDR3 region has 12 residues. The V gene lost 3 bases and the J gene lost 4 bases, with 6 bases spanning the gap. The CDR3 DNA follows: TGCAGCGTTGAGTGGGGCACCGGGGAGCTGTTTTTT. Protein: CSVEWGTGELFF.

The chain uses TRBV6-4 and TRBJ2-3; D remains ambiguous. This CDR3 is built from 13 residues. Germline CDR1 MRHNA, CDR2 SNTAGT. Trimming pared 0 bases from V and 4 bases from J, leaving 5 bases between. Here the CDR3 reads CASSDSQSDTQYF. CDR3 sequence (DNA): TGTGCCAGCAGTGACTCACAGTCAGATACGCAGTATTTT.

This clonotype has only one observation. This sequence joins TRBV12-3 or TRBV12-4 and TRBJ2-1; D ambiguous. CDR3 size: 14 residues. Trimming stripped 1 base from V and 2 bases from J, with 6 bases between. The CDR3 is CASSLGMAYNEQFF. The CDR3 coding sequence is TGTGCCAGCAGTTTAGGCATGGCCTACAATGAGCAGTTCTTC.

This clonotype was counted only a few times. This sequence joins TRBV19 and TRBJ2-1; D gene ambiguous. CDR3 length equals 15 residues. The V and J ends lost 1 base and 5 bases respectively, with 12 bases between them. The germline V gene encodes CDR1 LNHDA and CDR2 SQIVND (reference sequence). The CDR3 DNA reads TGTGCCAGTAGTATAGGGGTCCTAGAGCACAATGAGCAGTTCTTC. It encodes CASSIGVLEHNEQFF. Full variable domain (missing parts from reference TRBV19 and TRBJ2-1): DGGITQSPKYLFRKEGQNVTLSCEQNLNHDAMYWYRQDPGQGLRLIYYSQIVNDFQKGDIAEGYSVSREKKESFPLTVTSAQKNPTAFYLCASSIGVLEHNEQFFGPGTRLTVL.